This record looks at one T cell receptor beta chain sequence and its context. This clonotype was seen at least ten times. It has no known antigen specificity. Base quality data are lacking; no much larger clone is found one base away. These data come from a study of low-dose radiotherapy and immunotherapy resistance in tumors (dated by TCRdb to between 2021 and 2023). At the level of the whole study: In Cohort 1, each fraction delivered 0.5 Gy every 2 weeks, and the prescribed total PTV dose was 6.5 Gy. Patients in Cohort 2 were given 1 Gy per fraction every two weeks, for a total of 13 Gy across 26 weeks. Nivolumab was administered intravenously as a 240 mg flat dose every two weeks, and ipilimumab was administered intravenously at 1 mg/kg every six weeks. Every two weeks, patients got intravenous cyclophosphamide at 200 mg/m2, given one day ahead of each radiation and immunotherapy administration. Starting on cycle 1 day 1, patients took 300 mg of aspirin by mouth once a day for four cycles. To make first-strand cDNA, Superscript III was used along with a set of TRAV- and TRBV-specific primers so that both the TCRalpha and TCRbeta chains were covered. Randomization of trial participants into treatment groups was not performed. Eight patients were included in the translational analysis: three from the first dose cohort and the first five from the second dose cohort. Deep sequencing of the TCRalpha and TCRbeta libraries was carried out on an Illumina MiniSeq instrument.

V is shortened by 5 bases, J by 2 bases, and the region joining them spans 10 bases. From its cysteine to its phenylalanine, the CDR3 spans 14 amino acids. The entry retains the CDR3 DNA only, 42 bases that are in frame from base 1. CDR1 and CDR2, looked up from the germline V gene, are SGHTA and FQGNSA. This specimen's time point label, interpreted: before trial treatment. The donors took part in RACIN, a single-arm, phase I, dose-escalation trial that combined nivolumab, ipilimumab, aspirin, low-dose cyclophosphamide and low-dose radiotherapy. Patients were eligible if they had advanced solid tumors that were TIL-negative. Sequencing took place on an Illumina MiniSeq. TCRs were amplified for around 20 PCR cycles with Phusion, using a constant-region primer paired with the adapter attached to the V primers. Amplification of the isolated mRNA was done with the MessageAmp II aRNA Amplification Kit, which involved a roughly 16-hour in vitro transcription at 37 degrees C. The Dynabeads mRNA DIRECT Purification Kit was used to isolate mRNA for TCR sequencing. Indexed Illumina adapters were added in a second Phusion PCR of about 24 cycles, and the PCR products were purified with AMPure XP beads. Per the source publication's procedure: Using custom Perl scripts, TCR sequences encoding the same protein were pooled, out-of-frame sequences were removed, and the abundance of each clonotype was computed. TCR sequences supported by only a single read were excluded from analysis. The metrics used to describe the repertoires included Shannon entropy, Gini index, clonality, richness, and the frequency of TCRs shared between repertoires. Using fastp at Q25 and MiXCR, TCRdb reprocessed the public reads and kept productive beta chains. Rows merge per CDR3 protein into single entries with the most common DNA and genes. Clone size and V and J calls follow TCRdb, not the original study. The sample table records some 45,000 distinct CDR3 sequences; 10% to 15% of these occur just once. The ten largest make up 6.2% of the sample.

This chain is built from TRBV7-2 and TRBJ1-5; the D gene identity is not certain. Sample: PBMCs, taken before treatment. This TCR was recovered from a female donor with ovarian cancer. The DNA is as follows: TGTGCCAGCAGCACAGCACGAGGCAATCAGCCCCAGCATTTT. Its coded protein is CASSTARGNQPQHF.